A single sample gave rise to the 9 T cell receptor beta chains below, sequenced in a study of monozygotic twins with cystic fibrosis. Libraries were prepared by immunoSEQ multiplex PCR; TCRdb keeps only in-frame clonotypes and omits some of them. The table records tens of thousands of clones, 96% of them present only once. The specimen sequenced was blood. The receptors originated from a girl aged 2 to 9 with cystic fibrosis.

This chain links TRBV5-4 with TRBJ2-3; D is perhaps TRBD2 (7 bases). CDR3 length: 17 amino acids. Germline lookup yields CDR1 SGHNT and CDR2 YYREEE (reference sequence). Trimming cost V 2 bases and J 1 base, with 17 bases left between them. CDR3 loop: CASSFGGGQVRTDTQYF. DNA of the CDR3: TGTGCCAGCAGCTTCGGCGGGGGCCAAGTCCGCACAGATACGCAGTATTTT.

The gene calls are TRBV11-2 and TRBJ2-7, with 8 bases fitting TRBD1. J lost 0 bases, V lost 2 bases, and 0 bases had no gene match. Germline lookup yields CDR1 SGHAT and CDR2 FQNNGV. There are 14 residues in the CDR3. The CDR3: CASSLTGGSYEQYF. The CDR3 nucleotides read TGTGCCAGCAGCTTAACAGGGGGCTCCTACGAGCAGTACTTC.

The chain uses TRBV14 and TRBJ2-7, with 12 bases matching TRBD2. The CDR3 covers 17 residues. V was pared by 3 bases and J by 2 bases, with 8 bases of the junction left unmatched. Germline CDR1 SGHDN, CDR2 FVKESK. Here the CDR3 reads CASSQRLAGVTTYEQYF. CDR3 DNA: TGTGCCAGCAGCCAGAGACTAGCGGGAGTTACCACCTACGAGCAGTACTTC.

The chain recombines TRBV29-1 with TRBJ2-7, with TRBD1 matching over 9 bases. The junction had 15 bases not matched to a gene; V was cut back by 6 bases and J by 3 bases. Germline lookup yields CDR1 SQVTM and CDR2 ANQGSEA. The CDR3 has 16 amino acids. The chain's CDR3 is CSVRTGENYGFYEQYF. The CDR3 DNA reads as TGCAGCGTGAGGACAGGGGAAAATTACGGGTTCTACGAGCAGTACTTC.

CDR3 nucleotides: TGTGCCAGCAGTGAAGGGGGGACTATCATCTACGAGCAGTACTTC. It is translated as CASSEGGTIIYEQYF. The chain employs TRBV6-1 and TRBJ2-7; 7 bases fit TRBD2. Germline assignment: CDR1 MNHNS and CDR2 SASEGT. The ends lost 1 base at V and 3 bases at J; junction bases unmatched: 6. The CDR3 is 15 amino acids.

The chain has TRBV5-4 and TRBJ1-2, with 9 bases lining up with TRBD1. J lost 2 bases, V lost 4 bases, and 3 bases had no gene match. CDR1 and CDR2 (germline): SGHNT, YYREEE (reference sequence). The CDR3 consists of 14 residues. CDR3 coding DNA: TGTGCCAGCAGCGACGGGACAGGGAACTATGGCTACACCTTC. Encoded protein: CASSDGTGNYGYTF.

The rearrangement joins TRBV5-3 to TRBJ2-3, with TRBD1 matching 7 bases. TRBV5-3 is an open reading frame whose function is uncertain. CDR3 length equals 18 residues. With 3 bases clipped from V and 1 base from J, the junction kept 14 bases outside the gene matches. DNA for the CDR3: TGTGCCAGAAGCTATACCTCGACAGGGAGTTGTTGCACAGATACGCAGTATTTT. It codes for CARSYTSTGSCCTDTQYF.

This clone was found a few times. The rearrangement uses TRBV30 and TRBJ1-5; no definite D call. The ends were cut back, 2 bases at V and 12 bases at J, with 11 bases in the middle. CDR1 GTSNPN and CDR2 SVGIG come from the germline V gene (reference sequence). This CDR3 is 11 amino acids long. The CDR3 loop is CAWSKHRGQHF. In DNA, the CDR3 is TGTGCCTGGAGTAAGCACAGAGGCCAGCATTTT.

As regards this clone: An end of the junction does not agree with germline; a read error may underlie this. The chain is built from TRBV4-2 and TRBJ2-4, with 8 bases aligning to TRBD2. The CDR3 covers 11 residues. Germline-derived CDR1 and CDR2 are LGHNA and YNFKEQ. The CDR3 reads CASSQAGTSFF. The CDR3 nucleotides are TGTGCCAGCAGCCAAGCCGGGACTAGTTTCTTC.